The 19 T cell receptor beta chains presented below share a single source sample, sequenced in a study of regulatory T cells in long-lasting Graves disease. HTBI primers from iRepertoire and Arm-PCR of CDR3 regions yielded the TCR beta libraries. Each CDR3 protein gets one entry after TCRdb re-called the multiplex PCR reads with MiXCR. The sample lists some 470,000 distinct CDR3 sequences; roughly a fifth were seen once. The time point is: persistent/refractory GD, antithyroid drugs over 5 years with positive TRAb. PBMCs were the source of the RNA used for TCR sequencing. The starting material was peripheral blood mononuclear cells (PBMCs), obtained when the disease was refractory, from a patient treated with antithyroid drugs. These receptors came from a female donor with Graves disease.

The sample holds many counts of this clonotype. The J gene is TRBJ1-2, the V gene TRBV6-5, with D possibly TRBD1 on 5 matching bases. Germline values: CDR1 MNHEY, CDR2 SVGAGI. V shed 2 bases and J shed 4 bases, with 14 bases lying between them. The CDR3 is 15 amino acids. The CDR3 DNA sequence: TGTGCCAGCAGTTACAGAATGGGGGTCACCTATGGCTACACCTTC. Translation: CASSYRMGVTYGYTF.

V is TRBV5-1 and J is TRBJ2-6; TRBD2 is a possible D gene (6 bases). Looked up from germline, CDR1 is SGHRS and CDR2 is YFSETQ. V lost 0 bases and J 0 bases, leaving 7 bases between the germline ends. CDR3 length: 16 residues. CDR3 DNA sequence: TGCGCCAGCAGCTTGGACGGGGGCTCTGGGGCCAACGTCCTGACTTTC. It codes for CASSLDGGSGANVLTF.

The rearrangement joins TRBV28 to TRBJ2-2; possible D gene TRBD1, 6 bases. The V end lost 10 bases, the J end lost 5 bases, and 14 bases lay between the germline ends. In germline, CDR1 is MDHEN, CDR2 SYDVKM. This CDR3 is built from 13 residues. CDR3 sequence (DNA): TGTGCCATCCCGGACAGCTTGACCGGGGAGCTGTTTTTT. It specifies CAIPDSLTGELFF.

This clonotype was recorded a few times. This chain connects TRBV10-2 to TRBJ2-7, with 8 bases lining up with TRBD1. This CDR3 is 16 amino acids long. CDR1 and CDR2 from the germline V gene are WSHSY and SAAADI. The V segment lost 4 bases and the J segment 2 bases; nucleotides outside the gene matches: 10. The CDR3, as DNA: TGCGCCAGCAGTGGGCCGATGGGACAGGCCCCCTACGAGCAGTACTTC. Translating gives CASSGPMGQAPYEQYF.

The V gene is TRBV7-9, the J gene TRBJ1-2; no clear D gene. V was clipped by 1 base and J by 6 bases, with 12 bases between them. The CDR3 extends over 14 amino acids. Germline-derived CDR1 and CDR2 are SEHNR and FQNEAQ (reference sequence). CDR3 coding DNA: TGTGCCAGCAGCTTAGGTGCTGGAACCAATGGCTACACCTTC. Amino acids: CASSLGAGTNGYTF.

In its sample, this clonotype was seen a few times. The CDR3 is CASRGGWGIGGELFF. The CDR3 bases are TGTGCCAGCAGGGGCGGTTGGGGGATCGGCGGGGAGCTGTTTTTT. V usage is TRBV27 and J usage is TRBJ2-2; TRBD1 or TRBD2 may be the D gene (5 bases each). V lost 6 bases and J lost 7, with 18 bases in between. Germline CDR1 reads MNHEY; CDR2 reads SMNVEV (reference sequence). The CDR3 length is 15 residues.

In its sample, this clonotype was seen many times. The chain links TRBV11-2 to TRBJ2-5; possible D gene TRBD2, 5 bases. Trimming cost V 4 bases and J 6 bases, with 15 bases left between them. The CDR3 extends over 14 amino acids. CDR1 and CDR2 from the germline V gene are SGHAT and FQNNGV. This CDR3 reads CASSSRPGEKTQYF. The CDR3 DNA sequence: TGTGCCAGCAGCTCCAGACCCGGGGAGAAGACCCAGTACTTC.

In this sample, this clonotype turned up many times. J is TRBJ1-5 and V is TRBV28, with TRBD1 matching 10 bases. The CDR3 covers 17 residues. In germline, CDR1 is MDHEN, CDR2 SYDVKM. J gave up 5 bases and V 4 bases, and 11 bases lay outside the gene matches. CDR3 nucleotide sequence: TGTGCCAGCAGTTCTTTTTCCGGGACAGGGGATCATCAGCCCCAGCATTTT. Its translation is CASSSFSGTGDHQPQHF.

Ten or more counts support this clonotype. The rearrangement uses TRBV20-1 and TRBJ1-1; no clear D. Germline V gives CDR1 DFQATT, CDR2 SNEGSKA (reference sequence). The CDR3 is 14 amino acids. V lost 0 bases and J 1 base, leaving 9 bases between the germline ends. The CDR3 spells CSARDPIPNTEAFF. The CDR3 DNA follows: TGCAGTGCTAGAGACCCGATCCCGAACACTGAAGCTTTCTTT.

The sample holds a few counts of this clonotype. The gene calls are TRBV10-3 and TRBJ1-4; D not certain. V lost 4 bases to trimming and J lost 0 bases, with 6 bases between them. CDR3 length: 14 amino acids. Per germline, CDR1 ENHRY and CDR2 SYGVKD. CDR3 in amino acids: CAISAASTNEKLFF. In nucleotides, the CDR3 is TGTGCCATCAGTGCAGCGTCAACTAATGAAAAACTGTTTTTT.

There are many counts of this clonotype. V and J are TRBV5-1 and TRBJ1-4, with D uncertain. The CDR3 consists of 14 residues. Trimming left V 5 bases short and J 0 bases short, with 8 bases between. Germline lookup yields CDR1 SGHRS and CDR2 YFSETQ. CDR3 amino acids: CASRNYATNEKLFF. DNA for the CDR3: TGCGCCAGCAGGAATTACGCAACTAATGAAAAACTGTTTTTT.

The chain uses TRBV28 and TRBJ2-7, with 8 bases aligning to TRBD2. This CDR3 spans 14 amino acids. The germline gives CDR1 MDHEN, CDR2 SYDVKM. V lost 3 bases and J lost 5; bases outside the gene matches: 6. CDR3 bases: TGTGCCAGCAGTTTGCAGCGGGAGAGCAACGAGCAGTACTTC. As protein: CASSLQRESNEQYF.

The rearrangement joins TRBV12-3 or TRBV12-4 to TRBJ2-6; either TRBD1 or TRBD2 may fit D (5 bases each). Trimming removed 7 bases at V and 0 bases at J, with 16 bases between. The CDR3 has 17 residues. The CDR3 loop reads CASTAGTGNSGANVLTF. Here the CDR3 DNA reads TGTGCCAGCACCGCCGGGACGGGAAACTCTGGGGCCAACGTCCTGACTTTC.

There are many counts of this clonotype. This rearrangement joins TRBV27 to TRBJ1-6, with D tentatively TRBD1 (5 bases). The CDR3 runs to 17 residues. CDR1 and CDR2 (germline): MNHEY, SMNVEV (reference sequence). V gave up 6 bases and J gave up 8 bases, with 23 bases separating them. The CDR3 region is CASSYRRGASIHSPLHF. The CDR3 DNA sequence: TGTGCCAGCAGCTACCGTCGTGGGGCTTCAATCCATTCACCCCTCCACTTT.

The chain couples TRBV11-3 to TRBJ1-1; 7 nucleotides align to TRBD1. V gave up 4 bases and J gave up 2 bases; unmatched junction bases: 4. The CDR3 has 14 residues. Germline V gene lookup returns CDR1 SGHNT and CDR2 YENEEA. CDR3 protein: CASSSGQYNTEAFF. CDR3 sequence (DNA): TGTGCCAGCAGCTCGGGACAGTATAACACTGAAGCTTTCTTT. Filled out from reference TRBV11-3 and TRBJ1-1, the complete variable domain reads EAGVVQSPRYKIIEKKQPVAFWCNPISGHNTLYWYLQNLGQGPELLIRYENEEAVDDSQLPKDRFSAERLKGVDSTLKIQPAELGDSAVYLCASSSGQYNTEAFFGQGTRLTVV.

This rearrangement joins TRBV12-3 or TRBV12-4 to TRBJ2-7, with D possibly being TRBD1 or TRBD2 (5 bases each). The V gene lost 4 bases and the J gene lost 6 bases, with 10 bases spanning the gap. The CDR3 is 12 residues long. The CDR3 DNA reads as TGTGCCAGCAGTTACCGGGGCTCCGAGCAGTACTTC. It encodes CASSYRGSEQYF.

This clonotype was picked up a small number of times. CDR3 residues: CSALRAGELFF. CDR3 DNA: TGCAGTGCCCTTAGGGCCGGGGAGCTGTTTTTT. The rearrangement uses TRBV20-1 and TRBJ2-2, with D hard to call. With 6 bases removed from V and 6 bases from J, the gap between germline ends came to 8 bases. Germline values: CDR1 DFQATT, CDR2 SNEGSKA (reference sequence). There are 11 residues in the CDR3.

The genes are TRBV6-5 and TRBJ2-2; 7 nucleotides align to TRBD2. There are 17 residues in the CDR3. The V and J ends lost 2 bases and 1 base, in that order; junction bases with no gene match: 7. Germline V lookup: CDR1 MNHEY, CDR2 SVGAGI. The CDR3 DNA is TGTGCCAGCAGTTACCCCAAGCGGGGATTGAACACCGGGGAGCTGTTTTTT. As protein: CASSYPKRGLNTGELFF.

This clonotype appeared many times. The CDR3 coding sequence is TGTGCCAGCAGTCTCGATCCGGGACTAGACATTTACCAGTACTTC. Amino acids: CASSLDPGLDIYQYF. This rearrangement joins TRBV6-1 to TRBJ2-5; 8 bases map to TRBD2. The ends lost 5 bases at V and 10 bases at J; junction bases unmatched: 15. This CDR3 region has 15 residues. The germline gives CDR1 MNHNS, CDR2 SASEGT.